This is a list of T cell receptor beta chains from one sample in a study of T cells in Graves' hyperthyroidism and ophthalmopathy. TCRdb recomputed calls from the multiplex PCR reads with MiXCR, one row per CDR3 protein. The sample records a few hundred thousand distinct CDR3 sequences, more than 20% being singletons. Sequenced sample: blood. These receptors were taken from a man aged 18 to 29 with Graves' hyperthyroidism. The CDR3 runs from the conserved cysteine through the conserved F or W. Each record gives: V gene, J gene, clone size, D gene, CDR3 protein, CDR3 DNA. D genes are given only for firm matches. Not every row has a clone size; where given, it reads once, few, many or a size class.

v_gene: TRBV9; j_gene: TRBJ2-5; abundance: many; d_gene: NA; CDR3aa: CASSVSGWEETQYF; CDR3nt: TGTGCCAGCAGCGTATCTGGGTGGGAAGAGACCCAGTACTTC
v_gene: TRBV2; j_gene: TRBJ2-5; abundance: many; d_gene: TRBD2; CDR3aa: CASSPAIAGGLRGTQYF; CDR3nt: TGTGCCAGCAGTCCGGCGATAGCGGGGGGCCTTCGGGGGACCCAGTACTTC
v_gene: TRBV7-8; j_gene: TRBJ2-7; abundance: NA; d_gene: NA; CDR3aa: CASSSVDPSHEQYF; CDR3nt: TGTGCCAGCAGCTCCGTGGACCCAAGCCACGAGCAGTACTTC
v_gene: TRBV20-1; j_gene: TRBJ1-2; abundance: many; d_gene: TRBD1; CDR3aa: CSARTGLGYGYTF; CDR3nt: TGCAGTGCTCGGACAGGGCTGGGCTATGGCTACACCTTC
v_gene: TRBV30; j_gene: TRBJ1-2; abundance: many; d_gene: NA; CDR3aa: CAWSAGGLYGYTF; CDR3nt: TGTGCCTGGAGTGCCGGGGGCCTCTATGGCTACACCTTC
v_gene: TRBV5-1; j_gene: TRBJ2-2; abundance: few; d_gene: NA; CDR3aa: CASSFRPSTGELFF; CDR3nt: TGCGCCAGCAGCTTTCGACCGAGCACCGGGGAGCTGTTTTTT
v_gene: TRBV12-3/TRBV12-4; j_gene: TRBJ2-5; abundance: many; d_gene: NA; CDR3aa: CASSLGRSQETQYF; CDR3nt: TGTGCCAGCAGTTTGGGCCGGTCGCAAGAGACCCAGTACTTC
v_gene: TRBV12-3/TRBV12-4; j_gene: TRBJ2-7; abundance: many; d_gene: TRBD2; CDR3aa: CASSYPWTSGDHEQYF; CDR3nt: TGTGCCAGCAGTTACCCCTGGACTAGCGGGGACCACGAGCAGTACTTC
v_gene: TRBV20-1; j_gene: TRBJ1-1; abundance: few; d_gene: NA; CDR3aa: CSAPRGATEAFF; CDR3nt: TGCAGTGCTCCCCGGGGGGCCACTGAAGCTTTCTTT
v_gene: TRBV30; j_gene: TRBJ2-5; abundance: few; d_gene: NA; CDR3aa: CAWSAGTKETQYF; CDR3nt: TGTGCCTGGAGTGCTGGGACAAAAGAGACCCAGTACTTC
v_gene: TRBV29-1; j_gene: TRBJ2-2; abundance: many; d_gene: NA; CDR3aa: CSVRGGADTGELFF; CDR3nt: TGCAGCGTCCGAGGGGGGGCCGATACCGGGGAGCTGTTTTTT
v_gene: TRBV12-3/TRBV12-4; j_gene: TRBJ1-5; abundance: once; d_gene: NA; CDR3aa: CASSRSRGFPQPQHF; CDR3nt: TGTGCCAGCAGCAGATCTCGGGGCTTTCCTCAGCCCCAGCATTTT
v_gene: TRBV12-3/TRBV12-4; j_gene: TRBJ1-1; abundance: NA; d_gene: NA; CDR3aa: CASSLPAGEAFF; CDR3nt: TGTGCCAGCAGTTTACCCGCGGGGGAAGCTTTCTTT
v_gene: TRBV27; j_gene: TRBJ2-7; abundance: many; d_gene: TRBD1; CDR3aa: CASSPWDRGQVEQYF; CDR3nt: TGTGCCAGCAGTCCATGGGACAGGGGGCAGGTTGAGCAGTACTTC
v_gene: TRBV6-1; j_gene: TRBJ2-5; abundance: NA; d_gene: TRBD1; CDR3aa: CASSPTIRQGRKTQYF; CDR3nt: TGTGCCAGCAGTCCTACCATCCGACAGGGGCGGAAGACCCAGTACTTC
v_gene: TRBV6-1; j_gene: TRBJ2-6; abundance: NA; d_gene: NA; CDR3aa: CASSVRGTGANVLTF; CDR3nt: TGTGCCAGTAGTGTCAGGGGTACCGGGGCCAACGTCCTGACTTTC
v_gene: TRBV6-1; j_gene: TRBJ1-5; abundance: many; d_gene: NA; CDR3aa: CASSAPNQPQHF; CDR3nt: TGTGCCAGCAGTGCCCCAAACCAGCCCCAGCATTTT
v_gene: TRBV10-3; j_gene: TRBJ1-1; abundance: many; d_gene: NA; CDR3aa: CAISAVDTEAFF; CDR3nt: TGTGCCATCAGTGCAGTGGACACTGAAGCTTTCTTT
v_gene: TRBV29-1; j_gene: TRBJ1-1; abundance: many; d_gene: NA; CDR3aa: CSVETGGGTEAFF; CDR3nt: TGCAGCGTTGAGACAGGTGGAGGGACTGAAGCTTTCTTT
v_gene: TRBV12-5; j_gene: TRBJ2-2; abundance: many; d_gene: NA; CDR3aa: CASGLVQGGTGELFF; CDR3nt: TGTGCTAGTGGTTTGGTACAGGGAGGCACCGGGGAGCTGTTTTTT
v_gene: TRBV11-2; j_gene: TRBJ2-5; abundance: NA; d_gene: NA; CDR3aa: CASSLWAAVRETQYF; CDR3nt: TGTGCCAGCAGCTTATGGGCCGCCGTGAGGGAGACCCAGTACTTC
v_gene: TRBV15; j_gene: TRBJ2-2; abundance: once; d_gene: NA; CDR3aa: CATSRELDPGELFF; CDR3nt: TGTGCCACCAGCAGAGAACTTGATCCCGGGGAGCTGTTTTTT
v_gene: TRBV11-2; j_gene: TRBJ1-6; abundance: many; d_gene: NA; CDR3aa: CASSLRGGSPLHF; CDR3nt: TGTGCCAGCAGCTTAAGGGGAGGTTCACCCCTCCACTTT
v_gene: TRBV5-5; j_gene: TRBJ1-5; abundance: many; d_gene: NA; CDR3aa: CASSLLTSNQPQHF; CDR3nt: TGTGCCAGCAGCTTGCTGACCAGTAATCAGCCCCAGCATTTT
v_gene: TRBV19; j_gene: TRBJ1-5; abundance: many; d_gene: NA; CDR3aa: CASSIDRMTNQPQHF; CDR3nt: TGTGCCAGTAGTATAGACCGGATGACAAATCAGCCCCAGCATTTT
v_gene: TRBV5-1; j_gene: TRBJ2-2; abundance: NA; d_gene: NA; CDR3aa: CASSSRDTTGELFF; CDR3nt: TGCGCCAGCAGCTCCCGAGACACGACCGGGGAGCTGTTTTTT
v_gene: TRBV7-8; j_gene: TRBJ1-2; abundance: once; d_gene: NA; CDR3aa: CASSLRGYLNYGYTF; CDR3nt: TGTGCCAGCAGCCTTAGGGGCTACCTTAACTATGGCTACACCTTC
v_gene: TRBV6-2/TRBV6-3; j_gene: TRBJ2-7; abundance: few; d_gene: TRBD2; CDR3aa: CASSGGLAGAYEQYF; CDR3nt: TGTGCCAGCAGTGGTGGACTAGCGGGAGCCTACGAGCAGTACTTC
v_gene: TRBV12-3/TRBV12-4; j_gene: TRBJ2-4; abundance: many; d_gene: TRBD1; CDR3aa: CASQPLQGADIQYF; CDR3nt: TGTGCCAGCCAACCCTTACAGGGGGCCGACATTCAGTACTTC
v_gene: TRBV5-1; j_gene: TRBJ1-1; abundance: many; d_gene: NA; CDR3aa: CASSLAGGASTEAFF; CDR3nt: TGCGCCAGCAGCTTGGCCGGGGGGGCGTCCACTGAAGCTTTCTTT
v_gene: TRBV7-6; j_gene: TRBJ2-5; abundance: NA; d_gene: NA; CDR3aa: CASSLTPSGDSEWQTQYF; CDR3nt: TGTGCCAGCAGCTTAACTCCATCAGGGGACTCAGAGTGGCAGACCCAGTACTTC
v_gene: TRBV12-3/TRBV12-4; j_gene: TRBJ1-2; abundance: NA; d_gene: TRBD1; CDR3aa: CASSSTSRIGGHGYTF; CDR3nt: TGTGCCAGCAGTTCGACCTCCAGGATAGGGGGCCATGGTTACACCTTC
v_gene: TRBV20-1; j_gene: TRBJ1-3; abundance: few; d_gene: TRBD1; CDR3aa: CSARTDRGRNTIYF; CDR3nt: TGCAGTGCTAGAACGGACAGGGGTAGAAACACCATATATTTT
v_gene: TRBV12-3/TRBV12-4; j_gene: TRBJ1-2; abundance: many; d_gene: NA; CDR3aa: CASSPDGTNYGYTF; CDR3nt: TGTGCCAGCAGCCCTGACGGGACAAACTATGGCTACACCTTC
v_gene: TRBV18; j_gene: TRBJ1-2; abundance: few; d_gene: NA; CDR3aa: CASSPPGTTYGYTF; CDR3nt: TGTGCCAGCTCACCCCCTGGGACAACCTATGGCTACACCTTC
v_gene: TRBV28; j_gene: TRBJ2-6; abundance: many; d_gene: TRBD1; CDR3aa: CASSLPGQGATRANVLTF; CDR3nt: TGTGCCAGCAGTTTACCAGGACAGGGGGCCACTAGGGCCAACGTCCTGACTTTC
v_gene: TRBV10-3; j_gene: TRBJ1-2; abundance: few; d_gene: TRBD1; CDR3aa: CAISQPPGQGGYGYTF; CDR3nt: TGTGCCATCAGTCAGCCCCCGGGACAGGGCGGGTACGGCTACACCTTC
v_gene: TRBV2; j_gene: TRBJ1-2; abundance: NA; d_gene: TRBD1; CDR3aa: CASSEWDRDYGYTF; CDR3nt: TGTGCCAGCAGTGAATGGGACAGGGACTATGGCTACACCTTC
v_gene: TRBV3-1; j_gene: TRBJ2-2; abundance: NA; d_gene: NA; CDR3aa: CASRARALADTGELFF; CDR3nt: TGTGCCAGCAGGGCCCGGGCATTAGCGGACACCGGGGAGCTGTTTTTT
v_gene: TRBV27; j_gene: TRBJ2-7; abundance: many; d_gene: NA; CDR3aa: CASSPWGGRMDEQYF; CDR3nt: TGTGCCAGCAGTCCATGGGGGGGCCGAATGGACGAGCAGTACTTC
v_gene: TRBV6-5; j_gene: TRBJ2-5; abundance: NA; d_gene: NA; CDR3aa: CASSFLESTETQYF; CDR3nt: TGTGCCAGCAGTTTCCTTGAGTCCACGGAGACCCAGTACTTC
v_gene: TRBV12-3/TRBV12-4; j_gene: TRBJ1-1; abundance: few; d_gene: TRBD1; CDR3aa: CASSTPGQGFRHTEAFF; CDR3nt: TGTGCCAGCAGTACCCCGGGACAGGGTTTTCGACACACTGAAGCTTTCTTT
v_gene: TRBV11-2; j_gene: TRBJ1-1; abundance: NA; d_gene: NA; CDR3aa: CASRNRRGGAKNTEAFF; CDR3nt: TGTGCCAGCAGAAACCGGAGGGGAGGGGCAAAGAACACTGAAGCTTTCTTT
v_gene: TRBV9; j_gene: TRBJ2-5; abundance: few; d_gene: TRBD2; CDR3aa: CASSVEAGGPGETQYF; CDR3nt: TGTGCCAGCAGCGTAGAAGCGGGGGGGCCCGGTGAGACCCAGTACTTC
v_gene: TRBV11-2; j_gene: TRBJ1-2; abundance: many; d_gene: NA; CDR3aa: CASSSDSGRYTF; CDR3nt: TGTGCCAGCAGCTCCGACAGTGGCCGCTACACCTTC